This T cell receptor beta chain was captured by sequencing in a study of identical twins. From the 5' RACE reads, TCRdb called clonotypes with MiXCR, one entry per CDR3 protein. The data show 430,000 or so distinct CDR3 sequences, 20% to 25% seen once. This clonotype was detected a few times. The CDR3 has 13 residues. Trimming stripped 6 bases from V and 3 bases from J, with 9 bases between. This sample was shared with a second study, whose subject was T cells expressing NK-cell markers.

The sequencing input was CD4+ T cells sorted from blood. This chain links TRBV12-3 or TRBV12-4 with TRBJ2-1; D remains unclear. The sequence was obtained from a woman aged 18-29 years in good health. The CDR3 nucleotides are TGTGCCAGCAGCGGACGCTACTACAATGAGCAGTTCTTC. Protein sequence: CASSGRYYNEQFF.